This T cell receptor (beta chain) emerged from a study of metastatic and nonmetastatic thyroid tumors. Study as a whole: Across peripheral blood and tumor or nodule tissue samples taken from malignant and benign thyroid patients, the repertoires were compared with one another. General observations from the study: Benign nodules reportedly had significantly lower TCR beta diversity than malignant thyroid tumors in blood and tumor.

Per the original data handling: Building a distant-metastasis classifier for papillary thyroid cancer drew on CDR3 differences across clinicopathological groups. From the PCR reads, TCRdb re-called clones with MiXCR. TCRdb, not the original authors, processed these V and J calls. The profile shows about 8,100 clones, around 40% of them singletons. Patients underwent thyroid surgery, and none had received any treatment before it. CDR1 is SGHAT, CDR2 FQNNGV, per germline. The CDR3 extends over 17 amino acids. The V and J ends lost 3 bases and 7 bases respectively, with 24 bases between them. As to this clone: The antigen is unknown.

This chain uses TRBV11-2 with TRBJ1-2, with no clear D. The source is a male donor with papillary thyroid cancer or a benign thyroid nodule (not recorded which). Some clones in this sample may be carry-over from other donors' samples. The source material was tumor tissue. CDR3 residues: CASSLHKSPAKGSGYTF. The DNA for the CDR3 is TGTGCCAGCAGCTTGCACAAGTCCCCAGCCAAAGGGTCTGGCTACACCTTC.